The T cell receptor beta chain described here comes from a study of blood T cell repertoires in COVID-19 (dated by TCRdb to the early 2020s). Notes on the research overall: Samples from collaborators originated in the United States, Italy and Spain and spanned both the acute and convalescent phases of COVID-19. HLA class I and class II types, where available, came from metadata supplied by the sample provider rather than from assay-based typing. The dataset comprised deeply sampled blood TCRbeta repertoires from subjects exposed to, actively infected with, or recovered from COVID-19. The material from the prospective study consisted of cDNA or gDNA derived from T cells, B-cell-depleted T cells, or PBMCs. Nearly every sample came with metadata listing a de-identified subject ID, COVID-19 status, age in years and sex. The repertoires were released in a freely available public database intended as a resource for research on the immune response to SARS-CoV-2. The samples were drawn from two sources: the first 160 participants of the ongoing ImmuneRACE study, and 1,000 to 1,500 subjects contributed by 6 global collaborators.

As for this clone: Its antigen remains undetermined. Per-nucleotide qualities are absent, and no much larger clonotype sits a single base away.

TCRbeta CDR3 regions were amplified from genomic DNA using the immunoSEQ Assay, a bias-controlled multiplex PCR. Per the authors' processing: Within the assay, amplification of reference gene primers was used to estimate how many nucleated cells each sample contained. To quantify the absolute abundance of each unique TCRbeta CDR3 rearrangement, sequence reads were collapsed and filtered. For each sample, productive Simpson clonality was calculated by taking the square root of Simpson's diversity index across productive rearrangements. TCRdb stores this immuneACCESS table with in-frame sequences only. Part of the clones is absent; in the studies checked, under half of the shortfall reflects unresolved V genes, and no reason is known for the rest. That table furnishes V, J and clone size, whereas the DNA furnished D and trimming. The sample has some 200,000 clones on record, over 75% of them singletons. The ten largest clonotypes hold 5.9% of the sample.

For CDR1 and CDR2, the germline V gene lists ENHRY and SYGVKD. Ends trimmed: V by 6 bases, J by 4 bases; bases unmatched to a gene: 9. The CDR3, cysteine through phenylalanine, is 15 amino acids long. The only DNA kept is the CDR3, 45 bases in frame from the first base. Broader findings and caveats from the paper: The amount of clinical and demographic metadata varied by source and participant and was provided uncurated.

The collaborating institutions used their own protocols to collect whole blood in K2EDTA tubes. Collaborator samples were shipped for TCRbeta analysis as frozen whole blood, isolated PBMCs, or DNA extracted from either sample type. Sequenced material: peripheral blood. The chain links TRBV10-3 with TRBJ2-3; 8 central nucleotides agree with TRBD2. The TCR originated in a man older than 75 with acute or convalescent COVID-19. The DNA is as follows: TGTGCCATCAGGCAGGGACTAGGAGGCCCAGATACGCAGTATTTT. The resulting protein is CAIRQGLGGPDTQYF.